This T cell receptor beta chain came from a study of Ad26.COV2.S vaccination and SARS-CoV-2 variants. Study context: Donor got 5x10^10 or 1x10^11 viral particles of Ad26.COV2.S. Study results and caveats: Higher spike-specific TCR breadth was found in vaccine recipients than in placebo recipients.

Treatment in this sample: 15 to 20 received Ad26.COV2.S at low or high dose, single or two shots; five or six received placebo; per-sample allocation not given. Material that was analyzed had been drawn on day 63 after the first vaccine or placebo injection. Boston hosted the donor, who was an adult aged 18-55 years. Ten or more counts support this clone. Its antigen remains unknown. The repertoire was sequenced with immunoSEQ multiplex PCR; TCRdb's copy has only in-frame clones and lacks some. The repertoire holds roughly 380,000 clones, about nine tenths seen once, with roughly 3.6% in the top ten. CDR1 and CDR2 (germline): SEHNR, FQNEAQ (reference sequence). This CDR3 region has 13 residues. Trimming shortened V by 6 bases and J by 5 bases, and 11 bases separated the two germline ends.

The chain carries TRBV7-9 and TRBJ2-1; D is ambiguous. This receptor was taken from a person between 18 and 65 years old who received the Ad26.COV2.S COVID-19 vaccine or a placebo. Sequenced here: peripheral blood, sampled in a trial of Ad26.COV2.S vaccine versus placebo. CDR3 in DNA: TGTGCCAGCAGTGGCGTGGGCCACAATGAGCAGTTCTTC. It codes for CASSGVGHNEQFF.